Below are 30 T cell receptor beta chains sequenced from a single sample in a study of CD8+CD57+ T cells in acquired aplastic anemia (dated by TCRdb to 2016 to 2019). Expansion of CD8+CD57+ cells had been shown by flow cytometry in the patients chosen for sequencing. The data were produced on an Illumina HiSeq 2000. Genomic DNA served as template for TCR beta VDJ combination and CDR3 sequence profiling. TCRdb cleaned the public reads at Q25 with fastp, built clones with MiXCR and kept in-frame beta chains. One record per CDR3 amino acid sequence lists the most common genes and DNA. The sample table shows 150,000 to 200,000 distinct CDR3 sequences, and about 60% are seen once. Of the sample, about 44% falls within the top ten clones. Material: sorted CD4+, CD8+, or CD8+CD57+ T cells (not recorded which) from PBMCs. Receptors originate from a human donor with aplastic anemia.

This clonotype has a count of ten or more. The rearrangement uses TRBV5-1 and TRBJ1-1; TRBD1 might be the D (5 bases). This CDR3 has 17 residues. V dropped 0 bases and J dropped 3 bases, with 18 bases sitting between them. Germline CDR1 and CDR2: SGHRS and YFSETQ. The CDR3 region has the DNA TGCGCCAGCAGCTTGGCCCACCCGGGAACGGGGGACACTGAAGCTTTCTTT. Amino acid sequence: CASSLAHPGTGDTEAFF.

A note on this clonotype: A much larger clone differs by one base, so this may be a read error. This likely comes from a read error, as the CDR3 has no conserved phenylalanine or tryptophan at its end. J is TRBJ1-1 and V is TRBV11-3; D not certain. CDR1 and CDR2 from the germline V gene are SGHNT and YENEEA. The V end lost 2 bases, the J end lost 3 bases, and 7 bases lay between the germline ends. The CDR3 runs to 13 residues. This CDR3 is CASSLKGHTEAFS. The CDR3 nucleotides read TGTGCCAGCAGCTTAAAGGGTCACACTGAAGCTTTCTCT.

J is TRBJ2-7 and V is TRBV10-3; a possible D gene is TRBD1 (6 bases). Germline lookup yields CDR1 ENHRY and CDR2 SYGVKD. The CDR3 totals 16 residues. V shed 0 bases and J shed 5 bases, with 17 bases lying between them. The CDR3 nucleotides read TGTGCCATCAGTGAGTCTGGCCTGTCAGGGGTCCACGAGCAGTACTTC. This sequence encodes CAISESGLSGVHEQYF.

In DNA, the CDR3 is TGTGCCAGCAGCCGGATTGCCACATCCTCCTACGAGCAGTACTTC. This translates into CASSRIATSSYEQYF. J is TRBJ2-7 and V is TRBV7-9; D unresolved. Germline-derived CDR1 and CDR2 are SEHNR and FQNEAQ (reference sequence). Trimming removed 5 bases from V and 0 bases from J, with 14 bases in between. CDR3 size: 15 residues.

This clonotype was observed many times. V gene TRBV7-2 combines with J gene TRBJ2-7; TRBD2 matches at 12 bases. Trimming took 5 bases from V and 2 from J; bases not matched to a gene: 4. The germline gives CDR1 SGHTA, CDR2 FQGNSA. There are 15 residues in the CDR3. The CDR3: CASSTTSGGTYEQYF. CDR3 DNA: TGTGCCAGCAGCACGACTAGCGGGGGCACCTACGAGCAGTACTTC.

This clonotype was seen repeatedly, ten times or more. The chain links TRBV19 to TRBJ1-5; weak D call: TRBD1 (6 bases). The CDR3 is 15 residues long. V lost 4 bases to trimming and J lost 3 bases, with 13 bases between them. Germline assignment: CDR1 LNHDA and CDR2 SQIVND (reference sequence). This CDR3 is CASSTLTGFNQPQHF. The CDR3 DNA sequence: TGTGCCAGTAGTACCTTAACAGGGTTCAATCAGCCCCAGCATTTT.

This chain links TRBV19 with TRBJ2-2; unclear D gene. CDR3 length: 14 residues. V was cut by 3 bases and J by 6 bases, with 11 bases left in between. Looked up from germline, CDR1 is LNHDA and CDR2 is SQIVND (reference sequence). The CDR3 DNA sequence: TGTGCCAGTAGTATCCGGACGTCTTCCGGGGAGCTGTTTTTT. Translation: CASSIRTSSGELFF.

This clonotype was found many times. The rearrangement joins TRBV2 to TRBJ1-1, with D perhaps matching TRBD1 (5 bases). The CDR3 has 14 residues. Germline V gives CDR1 SNHLY, CDR2 FYNNEI. Trimming pared 3 bases from V and 10 bases from J, leaving 18 bases between. CDR3 region: CASSEAGPGRGAFF. In nucleotides, the CDR3 is TGTGCCAGCAGTGAGGCCGGGCCAGGGAGGGGAGCTTTCTTT. The full variable domain, its missing parts supplied by reference TRBV2 and TRBJ1-1, is EPEVTQTPSHQVTQMGQEVILRCVPISNHLYFYWYRQILGQKVEFLVSFYNNEISEKSEIFDDQFSVERPDGSNFTLKIRSTKLEDSAMYFCASSEAGPGRGAFFGQGTRLTVV.

V and J are TRBV19 and TRBJ1-2; 9 bases align to TRBD1. This CDR3 has 16 amino acids. The germline V gene has CDR1 LNHDA and CDR2 SQIVND (reference sequence). J lost 5 bases, V lost 4 bases, and 11 bases had no gene match. This chain's CDR3 is CASSTRTGAAHYGYTF. CDR3 in DNA: TGTGCCAGTAGTACCCGGACAGGGGCCGCCCATTATGGCTACACCTTC.

The rearrangement links TRBV20-1 to TRBJ2-1, with a tentative D call TRBD1 (5 bases). CDR1 DFQATT and CDR2 SNEGSKA come from the germline V gene (reference sequence). The length of the CDR3 is 14 residues. V was shortened by 6 bases and J by 5 bases, with 17 bases between the two germline ends. In nucleotides, the CDR3 is TGCAGTGCAACGAACTCCGAGACAGACAATGAGCAGTTCTTC. Its protein is CSATNSETDNEQFF.

The chain recombines TRBV7-9 with TRBJ1-1; perhaps TRBD1 as D (6 bases). CDR3 length: 14 amino acids. Per the germline V gene, CDR1 is SEHNR and CDR2 is FQNEAQ (reference sequence). V shed 5 bases and J shed 5 bases, with 15 bases lying between them. This chain's CDR3 is CASSRGGRETEAFF. In nucleotides, the CDR3 is TGTGCCAGCAGCCGAGGGGGGCGTGAGACTGAAGCTTTCTTT.

The chain is built from TRBV20-1 and TRBJ2-1; the match to TRBD2 covers 10 bases. V was clipped by 6 bases and J by 6 bases; unmatched bases: 14. Germline V gene data show CDR1 as DFQATT and CDR2 as SNEGSKA (reference sequence). The length of the CDR3 is 16 residues. The CDR3 sequence: CSALFLSGGAFNEQFF. CDR3 nucleotide sequence: TGCAGTGCGTTGTTCCTGAGCGGGGGGGCCTTCAATGAGCAGTTCTTC.

The V and J genes are TRBV12-3 or TRBV12-4 and TRBJ1-5; 10 bases map to TRBD1. V gave up 5 bases and J gave up 3 bases; unmatched junction bases: 7. CDR3 length: 16 residues. CDR3 protein: CASSPGDRGYNQPQHF. The CDR3 nucleotides are TGTGCCAGCAGTCCAGGGGACAGGGGATACAATCAGCCCCAGCATTTT.

This clonotype showed up many times. The chain couples TRBV5-5 to TRBJ1-3, with D tentatively TRBD1 (5 bases). This CDR3 comprises 15 residues. Germline loops: CDR1 SGHKS, CDR2 YYEKEE (reference sequence). V was pared by 6 bases and J by 0 bases, with 13 bases between. The CDR3: CASTQGTGSGNTIYF. CDR3 nucleotides: TGTGCCAGCACCCAGGGTACGGGCTCTGGAAACACCATATATTTT.

This clonotype was seen a single time. The V and J genes are TRBV5-1 and TRBJ2-7; 9 positions match TRBD2. V was clipped by 4 bases and J by 6 bases; unmatched bases: 11. The CDR3 has 15 amino acids. Germline CDR1 is SGHRS and CDR2 is YFSETQ. In nucleotides, the CDR3 is TGCGCCAGCAGCCCCATCCTAGCGGGATCCGCCGAGCAGTACTTC. Its translation is CASSPILAGSAEQYF.

This rearrangement joins TRBV25-1 to TRBJ2-7; D unresolved. This CDR3 is built from 13 residues. Germline V lookup: CDR1 MGHDK, CDR2 SYGVNS. V dropped 6 bases and J dropped 4 bases, with 13 bases sitting between them. CDR3 in amino acids: CASSPKPPYEQYF. CDR3 nucleotides: TGTGCCAGCAGCCCCAAACCCCCTTACGAGCAGTACTTC.

This clonotype was seen repeatedly, ten times or more. The chain combines TRBV4-2 with TRBJ1-2; D might be TRBD1 (6 bases). Germline CDR1 reads LGHNA; CDR2 reads YNFKEQ. V was trimmed by 0 bases and J by 4 bases, leaving 9 bases between them. The CDR3 runs to 14 residues. This CDR3 is CASSQEEQGYGYTF. CDR3 bases: TGTGCCAGCAGCCAAGAAGAACAGGGCTATGGCTACACCTTC.

V gene TRBV15 combines with J gene TRBJ1-3; no definite D call. Trimming left V 3 bases short and J 4 bases short, with 7 bases between. Germline V gene sequence: CDR1 LNHNV, CDR2 YYDKDF (reference sequence). The CDR3 runs to 13 residues. The CDR3 spells CATSSLQGNTIYF. DNA of the CDR3: TGTGCCACCAGCAGTCTTCAGGGAAACACCATATATTTT. Full variable domain (outside the CDR3, taken from reference TRBV15 and TRBJ1-3): DAMVIQNPRYQVTQFGKPVTLSCSQTLNHNVMYWYQQKSSQAPKLLFHYYDKDFNNEADTPDNFQSRRPNTSFCFLDIRSPGLGDTAMYLCATSSLQGNTIYFGEGSWLTVV.

In DNA, the CDR3 is TGTGCCAGCAGTGGGACAGGCGGACAGACCCAGTACTTC. It translates to CASSGTGGQTQYF. The chain has TRBV2 and TRBJ2-5; 7 nucleotides agree with TRBD1. With 4 bases clipped from V and 6 bases from J, the junction kept 5 bases outside the gene matches. The CDR3 contains 13 residues. The V gene's germline CDR1 is SNHLY and CDR2 FYNNEI.

The rearrangement joins TRBV2 to TRBJ1-2; possibly TRBD1 for D (5 bases). The CDR3 covers 14 residues. The V gene's germline CDR1 is SNHLY and CDR2 FYNNEI. Trimming took 6 bases from V and 0 from J, leaving 11 bases between them. The CDR3 protein is CASREGPSNYGYTF. The CDR3 nucleotides read TGTGCCAGCAGGGAGGGACCGTCTAACTATGGCTACACCTTC.

The V and J genes are TRBV19 and TRBJ2-7, with TRBD1 matching over 9 bases. CDR3 length equals 15 residues. V shed 7 bases, J shed 3 bases, and the junction held 10 bases outside the gene matches. Germline loops: CDR1 LNHDA, CDR2 SQIVND (reference sequence). The CDR3 DNA sequence: TGTGCCAGTACTCCGGGGACAGGGACAGGCTACGAGCAGTACTTC. It codes for CASTPGTGTGYEQYF. The whole variable domain, filled in from reference TRBV19 and TRBJ2-7, reads DGGITQSPKYLFRKEGQNVTLSCEQNLNHDAMYWYRQDPGQGLRLIYYSQIVNDFQKGDIAEGYSVSREKKESFPLTVTSAQKNPTAFYLCASTPGTGTGYEQYFGPGTRLTVT.

This clonotype was detected only once. The chain employs TRBV20-1 and TRBJ2-7; 9 bases map to TRBD1. V dropped 3 bases and J dropped 4; count of bases not matched to a gene: 4. Germline CDR1 and CDR2: DFQATT and SNEGSKA (reference sequence). The CDR3 consists of 13 residues. CDR3 region: CSARGDREYEQYF. The CDR3 DNA follows: TGCAGTGCTAGGGGGGACAGGGAGTACGAGCAGTACTTC.

The chain links TRBV7-6 to TRBJ1-4; D ambiguous. The CDR3 is made up of 15 amino acids. Germline lookup yields CDR1 SGHVS and CDR2 FNYEAQ. Trimming removed 5 bases at V and 0 bases at J, with 10 bases between. CDR3 sequence (DNA): TGTGCCAGCAGCAGCCTACCTGCAACTAATGAAAAACTGTTTTTT. This gives the protein CASSSLPATNEKLFF.

This chain joins TRBV5-5 and TRBJ2-7, with no clear D. The V gene's germline CDR1 is SGHKS and CDR2 YYEKEE (reference sequence). The V gene lost 4 bases and the J gene lost 3 bases, with 11 bases spanning the gap. The CDR3 is 13 amino acids. The CDR3 nucleotides are TGTGCCAGCAGCAACGATTACATCTACGAGCAGTACTTC. Residues: CASSNDYIYEQYF.

The rearrangement joins TRBV10-2 to TRBJ2-2; either TRBD1 or TRBD2 may supply D (6 bases each). V lost 10 bases and J lost 0, with 15 bases in between. CDR3 length: 15 residues. Looked up from germline, CDR1 is WSHSY and CDR2 is SAAADI. The CDR3 loop is CATLRGPSNTGELFF. CDR3 bases: TGCGCCACGCTCCGGGGGCCCTCGAACACCGGGGAGCTGTTTTTT.

Concerning this clonotype: Being one base from a much bigger clone, this may be a read error. The gene calls are TRBV4-1 and TRBJ2-7; 7 bases align to TRBD1. The germline gives CDR1 MGHRA, CDR2 YSYEKL. The CDR3 is 13 amino acids. The chain's CDR3 is CASSLRQGYDQYF. The CDR3 coding sequence is TGCGCCAGCAGCCTTAGACAGGGCTACGATCAGTACTTC.

This clonotype was picked up a small number of times. The chain is built from TRBV7-2 and TRBJ2-7; D perhaps matches TRBD1 (5 bases). Trimming left V 3 bases short and J 2 bases short, with 11 bases between. The CDR3 covers 14 residues. Germline CDR1 and CDR2: SGHTA and FQGNSA. CDR3 nucleotide sequence: TGTGCCAGCAGCTTTGGTCAGGGCCCCTACGAGCAGTACTTC. This sequence encodes CASSFGQGPYEQYF.

The gene calls are TRBV7-3 and TRBJ2-1, with 10 bases matching TRBD2. CDR3 length: 14 amino acids. V gave up 4 bases and J gave up 6 bases; unmatched junction bases: 3. The germline gives CDR1 SGHTA, CDR2 FQGTGA. CDR3 loop: CASSSSGGVNEQFF. CDR3 sequence (DNA): TGTGCCAGCAGCTCCAGCGGGGGGGTCAATGAGCAGTTCTTC.

This clonotype was picked up many times. V gene TRBV5-5 combines with J gene TRBJ1-1; no clear D. This CDR3 spans 14 amino acids. Between the trimmed V and J ends, which lost 4 bases and 5 bases, there was a span of 15 bases. The germline V gene encodes CDR1 SGHKS and CDR2 YYEKEE (reference sequence). CDR3 in amino acids: CASSVEVVWTEAFF. CDR3 in DNA: TGTGCCAGCAGCGTGGAAGTCGTGTGGACTGAAGCTTTCTTT.

This clonotype appeared a few times. The V and J genes are TRBV7-2 and TRBJ1-1; D ambiguous. V dropped 1 base and J dropped 11 bases, with 8 bases sitting between them. Germline values: CDR1 SGHTA, CDR2 FQGNSA. The CDR3 spans 11 residues. The CDR3 nucleotides read TGTGCCAGCAGCTTAGGCCAGGCGGCTTTCTTT. Its protein is CASSLGQAAFF.